The clone carrying this T cell receptor beta chain showed up just a few times. J gave up 8 bases and V 2 bases, and 11 bases lay outside the gene matches. Germline V lookup: CDR1 SGHRS, CDR2 YFSETQ. This CDR3 has 15 amino acids. This specimen comes from a study of T-cell reconstitution after alpha-beta-depleted transplantation in children. Unique molecular identifiers were built into the TCRbeta library. MiXCR, applied by TCRdb to the PCR reads, yields one record per CDR3 protein. The sample has over 450,000 distinct CDR3 sequences; roughly a tenth are singletons. The source was PBMCs, collected before TCRalphabeta/CD19-depleted stem cell transplant. The origin of this receptor is a child aged 2-15 years with inherited bone marrow failure, due to receive a stem cell transplant. The gene calls are TRBV5-1 and TRBJ1-2, with 8 bases fitting TRBD1. The chain's CDR3 is CASSFIQGAFEGYTF. CDR3 DNA sequence: TGCGCCAGCAGCTTCATTCAGGGGGCATTTGAAGGCTACACCTTC.